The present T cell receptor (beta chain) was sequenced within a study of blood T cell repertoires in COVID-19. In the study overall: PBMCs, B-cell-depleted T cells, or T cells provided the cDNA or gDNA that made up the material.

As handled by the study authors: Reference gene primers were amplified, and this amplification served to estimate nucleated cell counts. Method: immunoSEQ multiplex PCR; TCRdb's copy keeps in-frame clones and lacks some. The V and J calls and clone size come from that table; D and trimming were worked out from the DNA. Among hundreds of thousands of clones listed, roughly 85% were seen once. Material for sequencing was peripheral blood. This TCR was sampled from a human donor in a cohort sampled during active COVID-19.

CDR3 in amino acids: CSVAQDNYYEQYF. The CDR3 nucleotides read TGCAGCGTTGCACAGGATAACTACTACGAGCAGTACTTC. The genes are TRBV29-1 and TRBJ2-7; a possible D gene is TRBD1 (5 bases). CDR1 is SQVTM, CDR2 ANQGSEA, per germline. The CDR3 runs 13 residues. V was cut by 4 bases and J by 3 bases, with 13 bases left in between.